This entry concerns a single T cell receptor (beta chain). Its specificity is unknown. This sample was included in a study of T-cell reconstitution after alpha-beta-depleted transplantation in children. Study results and caveats: Day-60 TCRbeta diversity that was high in some patients was derived from surviving recipient T cells and thymic progenitors.

TCRbeta library preparation incorporated unique molecular identifiers. TCRdb reprocessed the PCR reads via MiXCR and lists one record per CDR3 protein. The table lists 350,000 to 500,000 distinct CDR3 sequences, roughly two fifths of them singletons. This CDR3 has 16 residues. The germline gives CDR1 SGHRS, CDR2 YFSETQ. The V and J ends lost 0 bases and 6 bases, in that order; junction bases with no gene match: 9. The TCR sequence derives from a girl aged 2-10 years with aplastic anemia, due to receive a stem cell transplant. Sample: PBMCs, taken before TCRalphabeta/CD19-depleted stem cell transplant. The chain is built from TRBV5-1 and TRBJ2-1; 7 nucleotides agree with TRBD2. The chain's CDR3 is CASSLAGWEGRNEQFF. CDR3 nucleotides: TGCGCCAGCAGCTTGGCCGGGTGGGAGGGTCGCAATGAGCAGTTCTTC.